The sequence of this T cell receptor (beta chain) was determined in a study of tumor and adjacent non-tumor tissue in lung cancer. As for the study in general: There were around 11 adenocarcinoma, a couple of squamous cell carcinoma and 1 small cell lung cancer cases. Whole-study results and caveats: Normal lung showed higher cumulative top 100 clone frequency than tumor.

CDR1 is KGHDR, CDR2 SFDVKD, per germline. V lost 2 bases and J 5 bases, leaving 13 bases between the germline ends. The CDR3 is made up of 15 amino acids. Notes on this clonotype: The antigen remains undetermined.

The library came from three nested PCR rounds adapted from ARM-PCR protocols. TCRdb processed the multiplex PCR reads anew with MiXCR; each CDR3 protein has one entry. The sample holds fewer than 100,000 distinct CDR3 sequences, more than 65% seen once. The template was RNA from unsorted bulk tissue. More than 3 cm separated this lung sample from the edge of the tumor. Sequences were obtained from distant non-tumor lung tissue. This chain connects TRBV24-1 to TRBJ2-3, with D uncertain. The sequence was obtained from a woman in her forties or fifties with non-small cell lung cancer. CDR3 DNA sequence: TGTGCCACCAGTGATTCGCACCAAACCATAGATACGCAGTATTTT. As protein: CATSDSHQTIDTQYF.